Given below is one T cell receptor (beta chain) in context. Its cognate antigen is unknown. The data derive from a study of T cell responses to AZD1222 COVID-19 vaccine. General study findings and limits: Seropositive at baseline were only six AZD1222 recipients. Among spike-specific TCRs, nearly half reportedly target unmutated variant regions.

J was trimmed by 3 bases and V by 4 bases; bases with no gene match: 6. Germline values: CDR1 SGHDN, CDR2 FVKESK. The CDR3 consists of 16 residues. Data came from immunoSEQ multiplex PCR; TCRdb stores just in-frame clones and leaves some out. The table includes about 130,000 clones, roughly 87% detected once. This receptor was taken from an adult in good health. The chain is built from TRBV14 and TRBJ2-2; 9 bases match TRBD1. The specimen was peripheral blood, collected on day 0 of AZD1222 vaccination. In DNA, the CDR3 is TGTGCCAGCAGCCTAAGACAGGGGGATTACACCGGGGAGCTGTTTTTT. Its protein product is CASSLRQGDYTGELFF.